Each of the 20 T cell receptor beta chains below was sequenced from the same sample in a study of CD8+ T cells in alopecia areata. Once RNA had been extracted, it was reverse transcribed into cDNA to act as the sequencing template. Sequencing was performed with immunoSEQ multiplex PCR; in TCRdb, only in-frame clones are kept and a portion is missing. Of roughly 150,000 clones in the sample, under 60% were seen once. Material: CD4+ T cells sorted from blood, obtained at week 0. Receptors were obtained from a human donor with alopecia areata.

V gene TRBV7-2 combines with J gene TRBJ2-7; D assignment may be TRBD1 or TRBD2 (6 bases each). Germline V lookup: CDR1 SGHTA, CDR2 FQGNSA. The CDR3 loop spans 13 amino acids. V was cut by 4 bases and J by 5 bases, with 12 bases left in between. CDR3 nucleotides: TGTGCCAGCAGCTCCGCGAGGGGGGACGAGCAGTACTTC. Amino acids: CASSSARGDEQYF.

This chain links TRBV23-1 with TRBJ2-3; D is perhaps TRBD1 (6 bases). TRBV23-1 is filed as an ORF, its function uncertain. The V end was cut by 4 bases, the J end by 6 bases, with 8 bases between. The CDR3 loop spans 12 amino acids. The CDR3 sequence: CASSPQGDTQYF. CDR3 nucleotides: TGCGCCAGCAGTCCACAGGGTGATACGCAGTATTTT.

This clone appeared a few times. The junction does not match germline at one end; this may be a read error. V gene TRBV5-1 combines with J gene TRBJ1-5, with D unresolved. CDR3 length: 14 amino acids. CDR1 and CDR2 (germline): SGHRS, YFSETQ. This CDR3 is CASSLGGSTQPQHF. As DNA, the CDR3 is TGCGCCAGCAGCTTGGGTGGCAGCACTCAGCCCCAGCATTTT.

The chain combines TRBV7-2 with TRBJ2-7; D gene uncertain. The germline gives CDR1 SGHTA, CDR2 FQGNSA. The CDR3 sequence is 12 residues long. Trimming left V 1 base short and J 6 bases short, with 7 bases between. As DNA, the CDR3 is TGTGCCAGCAGCTTAGTCACGACCGAGCAGTACTTC. Its translation is CASSLVTTEQYF.

V is TRBV18 and J is TRBJ2-7, with D perhaps TRBD1 (5 bases). The CDR3 extends over 13 amino acids. Per the germline V gene, CDR1 is KGHSH and CDR2 is LQKENI. V shed 3 bases and J shed 5 bases, with 11 bases lying between them. This chain's CDR3 is CASSPHRSDEQYF. The CDR3 region has the DNA TGTGCCAGCTCACCCCACAGGTCCGACGAGCAGTACTTC.

The chain combines TRBV5-4 with TRBJ1-1; D possibly corresponds to TRBD1 (6 bases). Germline loops: CDR1 SGHNT, CDR2 YYREEE (reference sequence). V lost 2 bases and J lost 0, with 8 bases in between. The CDR3 is 14 residues long. CDR3 DNA: TGTGCCAGCAGCTTCGACAGGTTGAACACTGAAGCTTTCTTT. Translating it yields CASSFDRLNTEAFF.

The rearrangement joins TRBV7-2 to TRBJ1-6; the D is unclear. The CDR3 length is 13 residues. Germline-derived CDR1 and CDR2 are SGHTA and FQGNSA. The V gene lost 5 bases and the J gene lost 8 bases, with 10 bases spanning the gap. The DNA of the CDR3 is TGTGCCAGCAGCCTAGACACGTATTCACCCCTCCACTTT. It translates to CASSLDTYSPLHF.

This rearrangement joins TRBV7-6 to TRBJ2-5; TRBD1 might be the D (6 bases). The CDR3 runs to 16 residues. V lost 1 base and J lost 2, with 14 bases in between. Germline V gives CDR1 SGHVS, CDR2 FNYEAQ. CDR3 DNA sequence: TGTGCCAGCAGCTTAGTTGGGGGCCCCCTACAAGAGACCCAGTACTTC. Encoded protein: CASSLVGGPLQETQYF.

This clone was seen more than once but under ten times. The CDR3 DNA sequence: TGCAGCGTTGAAGAGGGAAGCGGGGGGTTAAATGAGCAGTTCTTC. It translates to CSVEEGSGGLNEQFF. V is TRBV29-1 and J is TRBJ2-1, with 9 bases fitting TRBD2. The germline CDR1 and CDR2 sequences are SQVTM and ANQGSEA. The V gene end was trimmed by 0 bases and the J gene end by 7 bases; junction bases not matched to a gene: 7. This CDR3 spans 15 amino acids.

The chain is built from TRBV11-2 and TRBJ1-2; 11 nucleotides line up with TRBD1. The CDR3 runs 13 residues. CDR1 and CDR2 (germline): SGHAT, FQNNGV. After removal of 4 bases from V and 8 bases from J, the junction contained 3 bases not matched to a gene. The chain's CDR3 is CASSSGQGEGYTF. The CDR3 DNA reads as TGTGCCAGCAGCTCGGGACAGGGGGAAGGCTACACCTTC.

The rearrangement uses TRBV4-1 and TRBJ1-5, with D unresolved. V was clipped by 1 base and J by 8 bases, with 15 bases between them. This CDR3 is 15 amino acids long. Germline V gives CDR1 MGHRA, CDR2 YSYEKL. This chain's CDR3 is CASSQVMVAKKPQHF. The CDR3 region has the DNA TGCGCCAGCAGCCAAGTAATGGTTGCAAAAAAGCCCCAGCATTTT.

Only a few counts were recorded for this clone. The chain recombines TRBV5-5 with TRBJ2-3; 9 bases map to TRBD2. This CDR3 is 15 amino acids long. V was pared by 4 bases and J by 0 bases, with 3 bases of the junction left unmatched. Germline V gene lookup returns CDR1 SGHKS and CDR2 YYEKEE (reference sequence). CDR3 coding DNA: TGTGCCAGCAGCCTCCTAGCGGGGAGCACAGATACGCAGTATTTT. It yields the protein CASSLLAGSTDTQYF.

This clone was seen only once. This chain connects TRBV27 to TRBJ1-2, with 8 bases that match TRBD1. Germline V gives CDR1 MNHEY, CDR2 SMNVEV (reference sequence). Losses at the gene ends were 6 bases for V and 4 bases for J; bases not matched to a gene: 10. The CDR3 consists of 15 residues. In nucleotides, the CDR3 is TGTGCCAGCAGGCCCTCAGGGGGCGGGAGCTATGGCTACACCTTC. Translation: CASRPSGGGSYGYTF.

On this clone itself: One end of the junction varies from germline; a read error may be responsible. The chain couples TRBV29-1 to TRBJ2-3; 7 bases line up with TRBD1. Germline-derived CDR1 and CDR2 are SQVTM and ANQGSEA. CDR3 length: 15 amino acids. The CDR3 nucleotides are TGCAGCGCCGGCCCGACAGGGCACTTCACAGACACGCAGTATTTT. This codes for CSAGPTGHFTDTQYF.

J is TRBJ2-1 and V is TRBV6-6; 7 nucleotides line up with TRBD2. Trimming cost V 2 bases and J 6 bases; bases outside gene matches: 7. The germline V gene encodes CDR1 MNHNY and CDR2 SVGAGI (reference sequence). CDR3 length: 15 amino acids. The CDR3 protein is CASSYERGWGNEQFF. For the CDR3, the DNA is TGTGCCAGCAGTTACGAGCGGGGTTGGGGCAATGAGCAGTTCTTC.

This clone was picked up a small number of times. The chain combines TRBV7-2 with TRBJ1-1; D gene ambiguous. This CDR3 contains 12 residues. V was cut by 5 bases and J by 7 bases, with 11 bases left in between. The germline CDR1 and CDR2 sequences are SGHTA and FQGNSA. This CDR3 reads CASSLPGGEAFF. Here the CDR3 DNA reads TGTGCCAGCAGCCTCCCGGGTGGTGAAGCTTTCTTT.

The chain carries TRBV7-9 and TRBJ2-3; maybe TRBD2 (5 bases). V gave up 5 bases and J gave up 0 bases, with 9 bases separating them. Germline-derived CDR1 and CDR2 are SEHNR and FQNEAQ (reference sequence). CDR3 size: 14 residues. The CDR3 coding sequence is TGTGCCAGCAGCCCCGGACTCAGCACAGATACGCAGTATTTT. Its protein product is CASSPGLSTDTQYF.

The count of this clone is one. This chain connects TRBV9 to TRBJ1-1; D ambiguous. CDR3 length: 12 residues. Germline CDR1 and CDR2: SGDLS and YYNGEE. V was clipped by 4 bases and J by 11 bases, with 15 bases between them. The CDR3 loop is CASSNRYGEAFF. CDR3 DNA: TGTGCCAGCAGCAACAGATACGGGGAGGCTTTCTTT.

In its sample, this clone was seen a few times. The rearrangement links TRBV7-2 to TRBJ2-3; D uncertain. This CDR3 is built from 15 residues. The germline V gene encodes CDR1 SGHTA and CDR2 FQGNSA. Trimming removed 4 bases at V and 0 bases at J, with 11 bases between. CDR3 coding DNA: TGTGCCAGCAGCTCGCAGTTGGGGAGCACAGATACGCAGTATTTT. Translating gives CASSSQLGSTDTQYF.

This sequence joins TRBV4-1 and TRBJ2-5, with D maybe TRBD1 (5 bases). The CDR3 consists of 14 residues. Germline V gene sequence: CDR1 MGHRA, CDR2 YSYEKL. The ends were cut back, 0 bases at V and 4 bases at J, with 9 bases in the middle. DNA for the CDR3: TGCGCCAGCAGCCAAGATTTTACAGGAGAGACCCAGTACTTC. It codes for CASSQDFTGETQYF.